This entry is about one TCR beta chain. Antigen specificity is unknown. This sample was included in a study of OX40 agonist ivuxolimab in advanced cancers. Study-level information: Under the entry rules, prior anti-PD-1, anti-PD-L1 or anti-CTLA-4 therapy was allowed, and 40% had some.

General study results and limits: There were, on average, more expanded clones in CD8+ T cells than in CD4+. Researchers did not establish what antigens the expanded peripheral T cells target. Some nonresponders likewise displayed low normalized T-cell clonal expansion.

Trimming stripped 5 bases from V and 5 bases from J, with 15 bases between. The V gene's germline CDR1 is SGHAT and CDR2 FQNNGV. CDR3 length equals 15 residues. Method: immunoSEQ multiplex PCR; TCRdb's copy keeps in-frame clones and lacks some. The sample carries around 67,000 clones, roughly 85% recorded once. This receptor was taken from an adult with an advanced solid tumor such as melanoma, head and neck, liver or kidney cancer. Sequences were derived from CD4+ or CD8+ T cells sorted from blood, sampled in a trial of the OX40 agonist ivuxolimab. The chain uses TRBV11-2 and TRBJ1-4, with D hard to call. CDR3 DNA: TGTGCCAGCAGCCAACGGACTATGGGAAATGAAAAACTGTTTTTT. Protein sequence: CASSQRTMGNEKLFF.